Below are 11 T cell receptor beta chains sequenced from a single sample in a study of T cells after yellow fever vaccination. Using its own MiXCR run on the 5' RACE reads, TCRdb lists one record per CDR3 protein. In the table there are 300,000 to 400,000 distinct CDR3 sequences, over 8.5% of which are singletons. Sample: CD4+ T cells sorted from PBMCs, taken 45 days after the yellow fever booster vaccination. The receptors originated from a man between 18 and 35 years old who received the YFV17D yellow fever vaccine.

This clonotype has at least ten counts. The chain uses TRBV7-2 and TRBJ2-3, with D perhaps TRBD2 (6 bases). This CDR3 comprises 15 residues. Germline V gene lookup returns CDR1 SGHTA and CDR2 FQGNSA. The V and J ends lost 0 bases and 4 bases respectively, with 11 bases between them. In DNA form, the CDR3 reads TGTGCCAGCAGCTTAGCCGGGGGAGGCGCAGATACGCAGTATTTT. This translates into CASSLAGGGADTQYF.

The J gene is TRBJ1-1, the V gene TRBV19; tentative D call: TRBD1 (6 bases). The ends were cut back, 9 bases at V and 4 bases at J, with 21 bases in the middle. The length of the CDR3 is 15 residues. Per the germline V gene, CDR1 is LNHDA and CDR2 is SQIVND (reference sequence). CDR3 nucleotide sequence: TGTGCCAGCACACCCCTAAGGGGGGGAAGCACTGAAGCTTTCTTT. Translation: CASTPLRGGSTEAFF.

This clonotype was counted ten times or more. V gene TRBV3-1 combines with J gene TRBJ1-1; D is uncertain. This CDR3 contains 12 residues. In germline, CDR1 is LGHDT, CDR2 YNNKEL (reference sequence). With 1 base removed from V and 10 bases from J, the gap between germline ends came to 10 bases. CDR3 sequence: CASSQVGVGAFF. Here the CDR3 DNA reads TGTGCCAGCAGCCAAGTCGGGGTCGGAGCTTTCTTT. Based on the CDR3 plus reference TRBV3-1 and TRBJ1-1, the full variable domain is DTAVSQTPKYLVTQMGNDKSIKCEQNLGHDTMYWYKQDSKKFLKIMFSYNNKELIINETVPNRFSPKSPDKAHLNLHINSLELGDSAVYFCASSQVGVGAFFGQGTRLTVV.

This clonotype was seen a few times. V usage is TRBV12-5 and J usage is TRBJ2-7; possibly TRBD1 for D (6 bases). Germline V gene lookup returns CDR1 LGHNT and CDR2 FRNRAP. Between the trimmed V and J ends, which lost 5 bases and 2 bases, there was a span of 13 bases. The CDR3 has 14 amino acids. The CDR3 loop is CASGAPDSTYEQYV. The CDR3 region has the DNA TGTGCTAGTGGTGCCCCGGACAGCACCTACGAGCAGTACGTC.

The V gene is TRBV9, the J gene TRBJ2-7, with D hard to call. Trimming shortened V by 0 bases and J by 2 bases, and 15 bases separated the two germline ends. Per the germline V gene, CDR1 is SGDLS and CDR2 is YYNGEE. This CDR3 has 16 residues. The CDR3 region has the DNA TGTGCCAGCAGCGTAGGACCGCCGGCGCAAACCTACGAGCAGTACTTC. Translation gives CASSVGPPAQTYEQYF.

The table lists this clonotype with a few counts. The chain has TRBV4-1 and TRBJ2-3, with 8 bases fitting TRBD2. CDR1 and CDR2 (germline): MGHRA, YSYEKL. The CDR3 totals 16 residues. V was pared by 1 base and J by 2 bases, with 5 bases of the junction left unmatched. The CDR3 bases are TGCGCCAGCAGCCAAGCACGGGGGGGAGACACAGATACGCAGTATTTT. It is translated as CASSQARGGDTDTQYF.

This clonotype has a handful of counts. The chain uses TRBV5-6 and TRBJ2-7, with D possibly being TRBD1 (6 bases). Germline CDR1 and CDR2: SGHDT and YYEEEE. The CDR3 is 13 residues long. Trimming removed 4 bases from V and 4 bases from J, with 12 bases in between. The DNA for the CDR3 is TGTGCCAGCAGCCCAACAGGGAAGTACGAGCAGTACGTC. Its translation is CASSPTGKYEQYV.

The V and J genes are TRBV9 and TRBJ2-2, with D perhaps TRBD2 (6 bases). CDR3 length: 15 residues. CDR1 and CDR2 (germline): SGDLS, YYNGEE. Trimming removed 4 bases at V and 4 bases at J, with 14 bases between. CDR3 bases: TGTGCCAGCAGCCGTGGGGGGTCGGTCACCGGGGAGCTGTTTTTT. The encoded protein is CASSRGGSVTGELFF.

In its sample, this clonotype was seen a few times. The V and J genes are TRBV7-2 and TRBJ2-1, with D perhaps given as TRBD1 or TRBD2 (5 bases each). With 1 base removed from V and 2 bases from J, the gap between germline ends came to 12 bases. Germline assignment: CDR1 SGHTA and CDR2 FQGNSA. The CDR3 is made up of 16 amino acids. DNA for the CDR3: TGTGCCAGCAGCTTAGTATCGGGACGGGCCTACAATGAGCAGTTCTTC. Encoded protein: CASSLVSGRAYNEQFF.

This clonotype turned up a few times. The gene calls are TRBV12-3 or TRBV12-4 and TRBJ1-4; D call uncertain. CDR3 length equals 13 residues. Trimming removed 6 bases from V and 6 bases from J, with 11 bases in between. The CDR3 DNA reads TGTGCCAGCAGCCTGTGGTCTGATGAAAAACTGTTTTTT. This codes for CASSLWSDEKLFF.

This clonotype appeared a few times. The chain recombines TRBV9 with TRBJ2-4; D tentatively reads TRBD1 or TRBD2 (5 bases each). V lost 0 bases and J 1 base, leaving 5 bases between the germline ends. This CDR3 comprises 14 residues. Germline-derived CDR1 and CDR2 are SGDLS and YYNGEE. The CDR3 nucleotides read TGTGCCAGCAGCGTAGGGGGGGCCAAAAACATTCAGTACTTC. Its protein product is CASSVGGAKNIQYF.